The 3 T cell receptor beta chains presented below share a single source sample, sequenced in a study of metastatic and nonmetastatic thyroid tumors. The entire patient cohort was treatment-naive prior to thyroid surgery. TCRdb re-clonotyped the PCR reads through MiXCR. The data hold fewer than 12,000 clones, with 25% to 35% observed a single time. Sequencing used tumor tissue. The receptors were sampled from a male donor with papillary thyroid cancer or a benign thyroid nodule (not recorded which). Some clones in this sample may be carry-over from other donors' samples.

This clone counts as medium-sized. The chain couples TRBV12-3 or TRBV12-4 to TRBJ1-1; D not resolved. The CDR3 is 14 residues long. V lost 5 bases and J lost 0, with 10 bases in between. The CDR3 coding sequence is TGTGCCAGCAGTCAGACAAACTTGAACACTGAAGCTTTCTTT. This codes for CASSQTNLNTEAFF.

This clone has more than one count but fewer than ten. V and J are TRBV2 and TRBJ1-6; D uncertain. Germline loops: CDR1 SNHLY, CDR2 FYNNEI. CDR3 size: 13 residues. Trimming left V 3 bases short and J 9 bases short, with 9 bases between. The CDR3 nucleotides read TGTGCCAGCAGTGATACGGCACCTTCACCCCTCCACTTT. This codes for CASSDTAPSPLHF.

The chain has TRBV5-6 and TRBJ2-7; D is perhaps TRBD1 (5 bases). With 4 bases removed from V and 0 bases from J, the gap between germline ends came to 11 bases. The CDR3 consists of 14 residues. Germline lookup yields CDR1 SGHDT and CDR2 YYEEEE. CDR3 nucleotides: TGTGCCAGCAGCGGAAGACAGAGCTCCTACGAGCAGTACTTC. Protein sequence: CASSGRQSSYEQYF.